Below are 9 T cell receptor beta chains sequenced from a single sample in a study of Tregs in tolerant kidney transplant recipients (dated by TCRdb to between 2017 and 2020). This specimen's time point label, interpreted: blood sample drawn before combined kidney and bone marrow transplant. Libraries were made using the immunoSEQ multiplex PCR assay. Not all clones reach the TCRdb copy of this immuneACCESS table, which keeps in-frame sequences only. Checked studies attribute under half of the gap to unresolved V genes and leave the rest unexplained. In all, the sample holds roughly 69,000 clones, and roughly 89% of those were seen once. More than 0.35% of the sample is held by the ten biggest clonotypes. The input for sequencing was CD4+ T cells from blood, taken before the transplant. The receptors were sampled from a human donor who received a combined kidney and bone marrow transplant.

This clone was detected once. The rearrangement links TRBV6-5 to TRBJ1-1; D is unclear. V lost 0 bases and J 1 base, leaving 6 bases between the germline ends. The CDR3 spans 14 residues. Germline CDR1 reads MNHEY; CDR2 reads SVGAGI. CDR3 protein: CASSYSSRNTEAFF. For the CDR3, the DNA is TGTGCCAGCAGTTACTCTTCCAGGAACACTGAAGCTTTCTTT.

The rearrangement uses TRBV7-9 and TRBJ1-2; 7 nucleotides line up with TRBD1. This CDR3 region has 13 residues. Germline trimming cut 5 bases from V and 5 bases from J; bases unmatched to any gene: 5. The germline V gene encodes CDR1 SEHNR and CDR2 FQNEAQ (reference sequence). The CDR3 region is CASSAQQGYGYTF. The CDR3 DNA sequence: TGTGCCAGCAGCGCCCAACAGGGGTATGGCTACACCTTC.

The V call is TRBV6-5, the J call TRBJ2-7; D is ambiguous. Germline V CDR1 and CDR2: MNHEY, SVGAGI. Trimming removed 0 bases from V and 3 bases from J, with 6 bases in between. The CDR3 has 13 amino acids. The CDR3 is CASSYSTGYEQYF. For the CDR3, the DNA is TGTGCCAGCAGTTACTCAACTGGCTACGAGCAGTACTTC.

This sequence joins TRBV6-5 and TRBJ1-4, with 9 nucleotides matching TRBD1. The CDR3 length is 15 residues. The germline CDR1 and CDR2 sequences are MNHEY and SVGAGI. Unmatched junction bases numbered 1, after V lost 0 bases and J lost 5 bases. The CDR3 nucleotides are TGTGCCAGCAGTTACTCACAGGGGGCGAATGAAAAACTGTTTTTT. Translated: CASSYSQGANEKLFF.

The J gene is TRBJ2-7, the V gene TRBV21-1; the table's TRBD2 call for D was not verified on the DNA. TRBV21-1 is termed a pseudogene. The length of the CDR3 is 16 residues. DNA for the CDR3: TGTGCCAGCAGCAAAGCCCCTAGCGGGCGCTCCTACGAGCAGTACTTC. It specifies CASSKAPSGRSYEQYF.

Remarks on this clone: Distinct nucleotide sequences in the sample also encode this CDR3. V and J are TRBV7-3 and TRBJ2-5; D may be TRBD2 (5 bases). This CDR3 region has 13 residues. CDR1 and CDR2 from the germline V gene are SGHTA and FQGTGA. Trimming left V 0 bases short and J 5 bases short, with 7 bases between. The CDR3 loop reads CASSLTGEETQYF. The CDR3 DNA reads as TGTGCCAGCAGCTTAACGGGAGAGGAGACCCAGTACTTC.

The rearrangement joins TRBV28 to TRBJ2-7; 10 positions agree with TRBD1. Germline CDR1 is MDHEN and CDR2 is SYDVKM. After removal of 6 bases from V and 3 bases from J, the junction contained 5 bases not matched to a gene. The CDR3 runs 14 residues. Here the CDR3 reads CASSRTGGFYEQYF. CDR3 sequence (DNA): TGTGCCAGCAGCCGGACAGGGGGGTTCTACGAGCAGTACTTC.

This chain connects TRBV28 to TRBJ2-6; perhaps TRBD2 as D (6 bases). The CDR3 contains 15 residues. The germline gives CDR1 MDHEN, CDR2 SYDVKM. V was trimmed by 6 bases and J by 1 base, leaving 10 bases between them. The CDR3 sequence is CASRGGESGANVLTF. CDR3 DNA: TGTGCCAGCAGAGGAGGGGAATCTGGGGCCAACGTCCTGACTTTC.

There are a few counts of this clone. V usage is TRBV4-2 and J usage is TRBJ1-5; D is unclear. The CDR3 consists of 13 residues. Germline lookup yields CDR1 LGHNA and CDR2 YNFKEQ. V shed 4 bases and J shed 0 bases, with 4 bases lying between them. CDR3 loop: CASSLNSNQPQHF. CDR3 nucleotides: TGTGCCAGCAGCCTTAATAGCAATCAGCCCCAGCATTTT.